The entry below describes one T cell receptor beta chain. Its antigen remains unknown. The record originates from a study of CD4 T cells in relation to SARS-CoV-2 and coronaviruses. Trimming took 0 bases from V and 4 from J, leaving 10 bases between them. The CDR3 extends over 16 amino acids. Germline loops: CDR1 MNHNS, CDR2 SASEGT. Some clones are missing from TCRdb's copy, which holds only in-frame ones; the method was immunoSEQ multiplex PCR. The data contain about 40,000 clones, around 77% of them singletons. Input material: memory CD4+ T cells from PBMCs, cultured in vitro. The V call is TRBV6-1, the J call TRBJ1-6; no clear D. The sequence was collected from an adult with COVID-19. The CDR3 protein is CASSEAGSRYNSPLHF. The CDR3 bases are TGTGCCAGCAGTGAAGCGGGAAGCCGATATAATTCACCCCTCCACTTT.